The rows below give T cell receptor beta chains drawn from one sample of a study of T-cell reconstitution after alpha-beta-depleted transplantation in children. TCRdb ran MiXCR on the PCR reads and lists one entry per CDR3 protein. The table lists about 300,000 distinct CDR3 sequences, around 10% of them singletons. The sample in question was PBMCs, obtained before TCRalphabeta/CD19-depleted stem cell transplant. These receptor sequences come from a boy younger than two with acute myeloid leukemia, due to receive a stem cell transplant. The CDR3 runs from the conserved cysteine through the conserved F or W. D genes are given only for firm matches. A clone size is listed for some rows: how often the clone was seen (once, few, many), or a class if it is expanded.

d_gene	abundance	len	v_gene	j_gene	CDR3aa	CDR3nt
.	many	14	TRBV15	TRBJ2-5	CATSRGGTEETQYF	TGTGCCACCAGCAGAGGGGGGACTGAAGAGACCCAGTACTTC
TRBD1	many	11	TRBV12-3/TRBV12-4	TRBJ2-5	CASSPGTAQYF	TGTGCCAGCAGTCCCGGGACAGCCCAGTACTTC
TRBD2	many	18	TRBV4-3	TRBJ2-7	CASSQDSGLAGGSYQQYF	TGCGCCAGCAGCCAAGATTCGGGACTAGCGGGAGGGTCCTACCAGCAGTACTTC
TRBD1	.	12	TRBV20-1	TRBJ1-2	CSATQTGKGYTF	TGCAGTGCCACACAGACAGGGAAGGGCTACACCTTC
TRBD2	many	14	TRBV18	TRBJ2-1	CASSPSGGRSEQFF	TGTGCCAGCTCACCAAGTGGCGGGAGGTCTGAGCAGTTCTTC
.	many	16	TRBV5-6	TRBJ1-3	CASSLKTGVAGNTIYF	TGTGCCAGCAGCTTGAAAACGGGAGTAGCGGGAAACACCATATATTTT
.	many	15	TRBV28	TRBJ2-2	CASSLSLKITGELFF	TGTGCCAGCAGTTTGTCCCTCAAGATCACCGGGGAGCTGTTTTTT
.	many	15	TRBV28	TRBJ2-2	CASSSRSGVTGELFF	TGTGCCAGCAGCTCTCGATCAGGAGTCACCGGGGAGCTGTTTTTT
.	.	12	TRBV6-6	TRBJ1-1	CASTVPPDGAFF	TGTGCCAGCACCGTACCCCCCGATGGAGCTTTCTTT
.	many	16	TRBV11-2	TRBJ2-7	CASSFHRDSFNYEQYF	TGTGCCAGCAGCTTCCACAGGGACTCCTTTAACTACGAGCAGTACTTC
TRBD2	.	18	TRBV5-1	TRBJ2-1	CASSLALALAEALNEQFF	TGCGCCAGCAGCTTGGCCCTTGCTCTAGCGGAGGCACTCAATGAGCAGTTCTTC
.	many	12	TRBV7-2	TRBJ2-7	CASSLESYEQYF	TGTGCCAGCAGCTTAGAGTCCTACGAGCAGTACTTC
TRBD1	many	16	TRBV3-1	TRBJ2-7	CASSHPKRDSLYEQYF	TGTGCCAGCAGCCACCCGAAGAGGGACAGCTTATACGAGCAGTACTTC
.	many	21	TRBV14	TRBJ2-3	CASSQALTLYGGLHSTDTQYF	TGTGCCAGCAGCCAAGCTTTAACACTATACGGTGGCCTACATAGCACAGATACGCAGTATTTT
TRBD2	.	11	TRBV29-1	TRBJ2-1	CSVEIAGVVFF	TGCAGCGTTGAAATAGCGGGAGTGGTGTTCTTC
.	many	16	TRBV20-1	TRBJ2-3	CSARDQEGWGTDTQYF	TGCAGTGCTAGAGATCAGGAGGGCTGGGGCACAGATACGCAGTATTTT
TRBD2	few	14	TRBV20-1	TRBJ2-7	CSARDYPLAREQYF	TGCAGTGCTAGAGATTACCCACTAGCGCGGGAGCAGTACTTC
.	many	16	TRBV3-1	TRBJ2-3	CASSQGTSRHTDTQYF	TGTGCCAGCAGCCAAGGAACATCTCGGCACACAGATACGCAGTATTTT
TRBD1	many	16	TRBV3-1	TRBJ2-2	CASSQIWTGGTGELFF	TGTGCCAGCAGCCAAATTTGGACAGGGGGCACCGGGGAGCTGTTTTTT
TRBD2	few	15	TRBV7-9	TRBJ2-7	CASSLSGGGSYEQYF	TGTGCCAGCAGCTTAAGTGGCGGGGGCTCCTACGAGCAGTACTTC
.	many	13	TRBV28	TRBJ2-5	CASTHRGQETQYF	TGTGCCAGCACTCATAGGGGGCAAGAGACCCAGTACTTC
TRBD1	once	16	TRBV4-1	TRBJ2-2	CASSRERDRYTGELFF	TGCGCCAGCAGCCGTGAAAGGGACAGATACACCGGGGAGCTGTTTTTT
TRBD2	.	17	TRBV28	TRBJ2-1	CASSLRVPGTSYNEQFF	TGTGCCAGCAGTTTACGGGTACCCGGGACTAGCTACAATGAGCAGTTCTTC
.	many	15	TRBV5-4	TRBJ2-1	CASSLKSDIYNEQFF	TGTGCCAGCAGCTTGAAGTCAGACATTTACAATGAGCAGTTCTTC
TRBD1	many	18	TRBV5-1	TRBJ2-1	CASSLPEGDRSFYNEQFF	TGCGCCAGCAGCTTGCCCGAAGGGGACAGGAGCTTTTACAATGAGCAGTTCTTC
.	many	12	TRBV5-8	TRBJ2-1	CASSPTWNEQFF	TGTGCCAGCAGCCCAACTTGGAATGAGCAGTTCTTC
.	many	14	TRBV21-1	TRBJ2-2	CASSKAGGARGLFF	TGTGCCAGCAGCAAAGCCGGAGGCGCTCGGGGGCTGTTTTTT
TRBD2	.	15	TRBV7-2	TRBJ2-3	CASSLSLAATYTQYF	TGTGCCAGCAGCTTAAGCCTAGCGGCTACATATACGCAGTATTTT
TRBD2	many	17	TRBV4-2	TRBJ2-3	CASSQDRTRRAIDTQYF	TGTGCCAGCAGCCAAGACCGGACTAGGAGGGCCATCGATACGCAGTATTTT
TRBD2	.	17	TRBV20-1	TRBJ2-5	CSARTGLAGPTGETQYF	TGCAGTGCGCGGACGGGACTAGCGGGCCCCACGGGGGAGACCCAGTACTTC
.	many	13	TRBV3-1	TRBJ2-1	CASSLTSFGEQFF	TGTGCCAGCAGCCTTACTAGCTTCGGTGAGCAGTTCTTC
.	many	20	TRBV3-1	TRBJ2-7	CASSQDSLADWGIGSYEQYF	TGTGCCAGCAGCCAAGACTCGCTCGCGGACTGGGGGATCGGCTCCTACGAGCAGTACTTC
.	many	13	TRBV2	TRBJ2-5	CASRPGTHETQYF	TGTGCCAGCAGACCCGGGACCCATGAGACCCAGTACTTC
.	few	16	TRBV9	TRBJ2-1	CASSASGLPAYNEQFF	TGTGCCAGCAGCGCCTCGGGACTGCCGGCCTACAATGAGCAGTTCTTC